Listed below are T cell receptor beta chains from one sample, sequenced in a study of cytomegalovirus exposure and HLA in healthy donors. TCRdb's copy holds only in-frame clones and misses some; the assay was immunoSEQ multiplex PCR. Of about 110,000 clones in the sample, almost 96% were seen once. The sequenced sample consisted of PBMCs. The receptors come from a woman under 30 in good health and CMV-seronegative. CDR3s include the opening cysteine and the closing phenylalanine or tryptophan. A D gene is named only where the DNA matches it firmly. Only some rows state a clone size, as once, few, many or a class for expanded clones.

abundance	v_gene	j_gene	d_gene	CDR3aa	CDR3nt
once	TRBV4-2	TRBJ2-6	.	CASSQAVKSSGANVLTF	TGTGCCAGCAGCCAAGCGGTCAAAAGCTCTGGGGCCAACGTCCTGACTTTC
.	TRBV9	TRBJ1-2	.	CASSPSPQTSWYGYTF	TGTGCCAGCAGCCCAAGTCCTCAGACTAGCTGGTATGGCTACACCTTC
.	TRBV28	TRBJ1-6	.	CASSLNPPDIRSPLHF	TGTGCCAGCAGTTTAAACCCCCCCGACATTCGTTCACCCCTCCACTTT
once	TRBV5-1	TRBJ2-1	.	CASSLFRSSYNEQFF	TGCGCCAGCAGCTTGTTCCGTAGCTCCTACAATGAGCAGTTCTTC
.	TRBV28	TRBJ2-3	.	CASSYGSTDTQYF	TGTGCCAGCAGTTACGGGTCCACAGATACGCAGTATTTT
.	TRBV6-6	TRBJ1-4	.	CASSYPQGSVEKLFF	TGTGCCAGCAGTTACCCCCAGGGGTCAGTTGAAAAACTGTTTTTT
.	TRBV25-1	TRBJ2-5	.	CASSGGWQETQYF	TGTGCCAGCAGCGGGGGATGGCAAGAGACCCAGTACTTC
.	TRBV9	TRBJ2-3	.	CASSVTGTTSTDTQYF	TGTGCCAGCAGCGTAACAGGGACCACTAGCACAGATACGCAGTATTTT
.	TRBV5-1	TRBJ2-1	.	CASSLFSSGGEQFF	TGCGCCAGCAGCTTGTTTTCTTCGGGTGGTGAGCAGTTCTTC
.	TRBV18	TRBJ2-3	.	CASSPRAGQYSTDTQYF	TGTGCCAGCTCACCCCGGGCAGGACAGTATAGCACAGATACGCAGTATTTT
.	TRBV7-3	TRBJ2-7	TRBD2	CASSLGGAHEQYF	TGTGCCAGCAGCCTCGGGGGGGCCCACGAGCAGTACTTC
.	TRBV9	TRBJ2-1	TRBD2	CASSRGTSGGPGVYNEQFF	TGTGCCAGCAGCCGAGGGACTAGCGGGGGGCCGGGAGTTTACAATGAGCAGTTCTTC
.	TRBV6-5	TRBJ1-2	.	CASSYSTPPYGYTF	TGTGCCAGCAGTTATTCAACACCCCCTTATGGCTACACCTTC
.	TRBV28	TRBJ2-7	TRBD2	CASRPSGGPPYEQYF	TGTGCCAGCAGACCCAGCGGGGGGCCTCCCTACGAGCAGTACTTC
once	TRBV7-6	TRBJ1-4	.	CASSLGTATTNEKLFF	TGTGCCAGCAGCTTAGGGACAGCTACAACTAATGAAAAACTGTTTTTT
.	TRBV7-9	TRBJ2-1	TRBD1	CASSFQGASTYNEQFF	TGTGCCAGCAGCTTCCAGGGGGCGTCTACCTACAATGAGCAGTTCTTC
.	TRBV7-6	TRBJ1-3	TRBD1	CASSLTGQGRNTIYF	TGTGCCAGCAGCTTGACGGGACAGGGACGAAACACCATATATTTT
.	TRBV6-1	TRBJ1-1	.	CASSPAQDITKAFF	TGTGCCAGCAGCCCGGCTCAGGACATTACCAAAGCTTTCTTT
.	TRBV6-5	TRBJ2-7	.	CASSYPLVEQYF	TGTGCCAGCAGTTACCCACTAGTCGAGCAGTACTTC
.	TRBV6-4	TRBJ1-1	.	CAGSRGWNTEAFF	TGTGCCGGCAGTCGGGGGTGGAACACTGAAGCTTTCTTT
.	TRBV7-8	TRBJ2-7	TRBD1	CASSLVIRDRSYEQYF	TGTGCCAGCAGCTTAGTTATCCGGGACAGATCCTACGAGCAGTACTTC
.	TRBV6-1	TRBJ2-1	.	CASSMGISAQGEQFF	TGTGCCAGCAGTATGGGGATCAGCGCCCAGGGTGAGCAGTTCTTC
.	TRBV6-5	TRBJ2-1	TRBD2	CATNGGAYNEQFF	TGTGCCACCAACGGGGGGGCCTACAATGAGCAGTTCTTC
once	TRBV6-1	TRBJ1-1	.	CASNHQVNTEAFF	TGTGCCAGCAATCATCAGGTTAACACTGAAGCTTTCTTT
.	TRBV7-7	TRBJ2-5	.	CASSFPGQETQYF	TGTGCTAGCAGCTTCCCAGGCCAAGAGACCCAGTACTTC
.	TRBV11-2	TRBJ2-7	TRBD1	CASSLGWAGGIYEQYF	TGTGCCAGCAGCTTAGGTTGGGCAGGGGGCATCTACGAGCAGTACTTC